The sequence of this T cell receptor (beta chain) was determined in a study of blood T cell repertoires in COVID-19. Study as a whole: COVID-19 samples from acute and convalescent phases originated in the United States, Italy and Spain. The analysed material was cDNA or gDNA that came from T cells, B-cell-depleted T cells, or PBMCs.

Per the original data handling: Amplification from reference gene primers served as the basis for estimated nucleated cell counts. Clones were sequenced by immunoSEQ multiplex PCR, and TCRdb holds only the in-frame ones, with some missing. Clone size and the V and J calls come from that table; the DNA yielded D and trimming. Among more than 50,000 clones, about 93% were seen once, and the ten largest hold 13% to 15%. The V and J ends lost 8 bases and 5 bases, in that order; junction bases with no gene match: 18. Germline loops: CDR1 SEHNR, CDR2 FQNEAQ (reference sequence). The CDR3 extends over 18 amino acids. In this sample, this clone turned up once.

Sequenced input: peripheral blood. This receptor was taken from a human donor with active COVID-19. The donor label of this sample is uncertain. The chain has TRBV7-9 and TRBJ2-2; 9 bases line up with TRBD1. The CDR3 nucleotides read TGTGCCAGCCGGGGGGACAGGGACCCTCCCGCGTGGACCGGGGAGCTGTTTTTT. As protein: CASRGDRDPPAWTGELFF.